A single sample gave rise to the 3 T cell receptor beta chains below, sequenced in a study of blood T cell repertoires in COVID-19 (dated by TCRdb to the early 2020s). Library prep was done by the immunoSEQ multiplex PCR assay. Held by TCRdb, this immuneACCESS table contains in-frame sequences only and omits some clones. Under half of the omission traces to an unresolved V gene where checked; the cause of the rest is unknown. The sample table lists 110,000 to 150,000 clones, around 80% of them with a count of one. Clones ranked in the top ten supply approximately 6% of the sample. Sequencing was performed on PBMCs or T cells enriched from blood (not recorded which). The receptors originated from a woman between 50 and 59 years old who had recovered from COVID-19.

The rearrangement links TRBV7-9 to TRBJ2-2; tentatively, D is TRBD2 (6 bases). Looked up from germline, CDR1 is SEHNR and CDR2 is FQNEAQ (reference sequence). V lost 4 bases and J lost 6, with 15 bases in between. This CDR3 is 15 amino acids long. Here the CDR3 reads CASSSLTPGAGELFF. For the CDR3, the DNA is TGTGCCAGCAGCTCCCTGACGCCGGGGGCCGGGGAGCTGTTTTTT.

The chain uses TRBV10-2 and TRBJ1-6, with 8 bases matching TRBD1. J was trimmed by 9 bases and V by 2 bases; bases with no gene match: 6. CDR1 WSHSY and CDR2 SAAADI come from the germline V gene. The CDR3 covers 15 residues. The CDR3 nucleotides read TGCGCCAGCAGTGAGACGACAGGGGTTGGTTCACCCCTCCACTTT. It codes for CASSETTGVGSPLHF.

Only one count was recorded for this clone. This chain links TRBV3-1 (or the pseudogene TRBV3-2) with TRBJ1-6; no firm D call. Trimming took off 3 bases at V and 17 bases at J, with 14 bases between the two ends. Germline CDR1 is LGHDT and CDR2 is YNNKEL (reference sequence). CDR3 length equals 12 residues. The CDR3 region is CASSQTHARIHF. The CDR3 DNA reads TGTGCCAGCAGCCAGACACACGCACGTATCCACTTT.